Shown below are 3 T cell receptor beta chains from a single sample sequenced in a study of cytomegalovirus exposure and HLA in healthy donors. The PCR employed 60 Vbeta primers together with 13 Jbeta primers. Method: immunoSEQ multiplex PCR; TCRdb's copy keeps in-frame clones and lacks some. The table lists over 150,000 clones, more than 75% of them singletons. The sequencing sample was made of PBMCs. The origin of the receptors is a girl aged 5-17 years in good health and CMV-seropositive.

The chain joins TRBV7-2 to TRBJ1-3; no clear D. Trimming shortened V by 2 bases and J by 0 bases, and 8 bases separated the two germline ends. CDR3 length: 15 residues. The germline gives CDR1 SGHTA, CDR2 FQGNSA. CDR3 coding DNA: TGTGCCAGCAGCTTAAGCACGAGCTCTGGAAACACCATATATTTT. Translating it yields CASSLSTSSGNTIYF.

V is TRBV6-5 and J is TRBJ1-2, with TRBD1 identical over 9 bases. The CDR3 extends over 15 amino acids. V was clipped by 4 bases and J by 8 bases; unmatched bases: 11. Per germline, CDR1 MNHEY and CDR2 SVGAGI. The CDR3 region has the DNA TGTGCCAGCAGTTCCCGGGACAGGGAAGCAGAGGGCTACACCTTC. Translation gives CASSSRDREAEGYTF.

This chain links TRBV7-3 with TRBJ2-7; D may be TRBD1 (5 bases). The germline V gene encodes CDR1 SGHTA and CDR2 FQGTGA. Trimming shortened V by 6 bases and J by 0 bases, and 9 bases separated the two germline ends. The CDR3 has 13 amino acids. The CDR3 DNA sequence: TGTGCCAGCAGTCCAGGGCTCTCCTACGAGCAGTACTTC. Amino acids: CASSPGLSYEQYF.